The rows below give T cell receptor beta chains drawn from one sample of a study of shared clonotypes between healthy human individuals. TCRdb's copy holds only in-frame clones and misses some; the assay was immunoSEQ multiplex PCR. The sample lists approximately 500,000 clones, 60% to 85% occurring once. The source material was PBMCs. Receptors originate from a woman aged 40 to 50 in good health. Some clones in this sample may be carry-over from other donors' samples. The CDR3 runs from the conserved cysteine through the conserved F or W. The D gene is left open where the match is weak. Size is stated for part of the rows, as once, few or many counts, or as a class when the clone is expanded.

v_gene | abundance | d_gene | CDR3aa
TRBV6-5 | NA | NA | CASRPTYSTDTQYF
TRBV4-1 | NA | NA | CASSRYFWVAHNQPQHF
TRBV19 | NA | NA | CASGMPETGANTEAFF
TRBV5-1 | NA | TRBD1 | CASSQQGAFSNEQFF
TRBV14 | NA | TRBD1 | CARATGYEQYF
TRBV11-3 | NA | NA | CASSLVGYGYTF
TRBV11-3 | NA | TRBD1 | CASSLGVAGGLYNEQFF
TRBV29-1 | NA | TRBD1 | CSVNRDRNTGELFF
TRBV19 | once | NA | CASSTAGNTIYF
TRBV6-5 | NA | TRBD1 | CASRRDRVTYEQYF
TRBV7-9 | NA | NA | CASSLVLGHLLSGANVLTF
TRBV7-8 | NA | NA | CASSGEVAVYNEQFF
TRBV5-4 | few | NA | CASSPTRGGETQYF
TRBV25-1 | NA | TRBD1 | CASSDNRGRSYEQYF
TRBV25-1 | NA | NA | CASSVYAGLPGELFF
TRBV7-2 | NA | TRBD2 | CASSLNEGVSGRDEQFF
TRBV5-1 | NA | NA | CASSLAEGGELFF
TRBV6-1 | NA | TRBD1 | CASSETWTGVNNEQFF
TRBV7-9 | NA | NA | CASSSPSGPGGSEQFF
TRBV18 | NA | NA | CASSPGAAEAFF
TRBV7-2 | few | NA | CASSLGGTNEKLFF
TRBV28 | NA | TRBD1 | CASSVRTGVWQPQHF
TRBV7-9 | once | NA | CASSLGGVSYEQYF
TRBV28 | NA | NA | CASSYAGNYEQYF